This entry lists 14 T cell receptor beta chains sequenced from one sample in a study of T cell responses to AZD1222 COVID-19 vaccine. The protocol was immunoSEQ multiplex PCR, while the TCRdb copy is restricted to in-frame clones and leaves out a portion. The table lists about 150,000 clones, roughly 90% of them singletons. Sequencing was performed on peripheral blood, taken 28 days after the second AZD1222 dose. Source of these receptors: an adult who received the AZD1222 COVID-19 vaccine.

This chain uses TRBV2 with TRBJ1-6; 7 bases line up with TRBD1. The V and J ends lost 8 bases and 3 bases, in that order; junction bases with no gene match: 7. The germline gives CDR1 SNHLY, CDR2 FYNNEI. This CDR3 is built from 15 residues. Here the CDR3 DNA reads TGTGCCAGCCGCTTCGACAGGGACTATAATTCACCCCTCCACTTT. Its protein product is CASRFDRDYNSPLHF.

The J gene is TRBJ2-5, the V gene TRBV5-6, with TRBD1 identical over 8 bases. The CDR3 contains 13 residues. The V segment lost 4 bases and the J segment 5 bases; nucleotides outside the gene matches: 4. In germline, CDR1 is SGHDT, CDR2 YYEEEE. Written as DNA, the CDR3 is TGTGCCAGCAGCGGAACAGGGGGGGAGACCCAGTACTTC. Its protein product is CASSGTGGETQYF. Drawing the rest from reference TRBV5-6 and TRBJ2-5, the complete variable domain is DAGVTQSPTHLIKTRGQQVTLRCSPKSGHDTVSWYQQALGQGPQFIFQYYEEEERQRGNFPDRFSGHQFPNYSSELNVNALLLGDSALYLCASSGTGGETQYFGPGTRLLVL.

Here the CDR3 DNA reads TGTGCCACCAGTGATTTGCCTGTTAACCTAGCGGGTGAAATCGGACAAGAGACCCAGTACTTC. Translating it yields CATSDLPVNLAGEIGQETQYF. The chain combines TRBV24-1 with TRBJ2-5; 8 bases line up with TRBD2. The trim removed 0 bases at V and 2 bases at J, leaving 19 bases unmatched. Germline assignment: CDR1 KGHDR and CDR2 SFDVKD. CDR3 length: 21 residues.

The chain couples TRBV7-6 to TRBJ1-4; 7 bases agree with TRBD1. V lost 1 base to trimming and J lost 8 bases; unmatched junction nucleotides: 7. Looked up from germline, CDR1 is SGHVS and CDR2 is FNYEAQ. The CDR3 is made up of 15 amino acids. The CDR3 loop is CASSLEEGAQEKLFF. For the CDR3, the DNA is TGTGCCAGCAGCTTAGAGGAGGGGGCGCAAGAAAAACTGTTTTTT.

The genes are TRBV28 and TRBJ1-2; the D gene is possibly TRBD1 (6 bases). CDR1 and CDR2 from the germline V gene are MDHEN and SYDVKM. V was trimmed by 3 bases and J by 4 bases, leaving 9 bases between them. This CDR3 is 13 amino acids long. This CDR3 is CASSLDSPYGYTF. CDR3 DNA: TGTGCCAGCAGTTTGGACAGCCCCTATGGCTACACCTTC.

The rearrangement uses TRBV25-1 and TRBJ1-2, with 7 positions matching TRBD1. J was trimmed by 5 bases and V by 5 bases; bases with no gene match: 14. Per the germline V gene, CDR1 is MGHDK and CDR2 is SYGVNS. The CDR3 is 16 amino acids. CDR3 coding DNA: TGTGCCAGCAGTTCGGGTTGGACAGGAGAACGTTATGGCTACACCTTC. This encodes CASSSGWTGERYGYTF.

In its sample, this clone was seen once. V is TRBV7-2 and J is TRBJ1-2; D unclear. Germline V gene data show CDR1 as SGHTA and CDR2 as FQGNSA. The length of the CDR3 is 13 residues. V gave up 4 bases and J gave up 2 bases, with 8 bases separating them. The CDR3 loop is CASSSDKNYGYTF. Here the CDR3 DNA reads TGTGCCAGCAGCTCAGACAAGAACTATGGCTACACCTTC.

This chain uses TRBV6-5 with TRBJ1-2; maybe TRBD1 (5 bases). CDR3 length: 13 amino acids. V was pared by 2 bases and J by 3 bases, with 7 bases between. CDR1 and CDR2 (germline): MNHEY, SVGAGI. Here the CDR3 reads CASSYMTDYGYTF. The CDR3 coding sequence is TGTGCCAGCAGTTACATGACAGACTATGGCTACACCTTC.

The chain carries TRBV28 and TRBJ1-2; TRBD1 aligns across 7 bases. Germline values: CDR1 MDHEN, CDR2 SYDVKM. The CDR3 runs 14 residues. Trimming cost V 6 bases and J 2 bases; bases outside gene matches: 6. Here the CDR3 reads CASSKGGGNYGYTF. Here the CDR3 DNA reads TGTGCCAGCAGCAAAGGGGGCGGGAACTATGGCTACACCTTC.

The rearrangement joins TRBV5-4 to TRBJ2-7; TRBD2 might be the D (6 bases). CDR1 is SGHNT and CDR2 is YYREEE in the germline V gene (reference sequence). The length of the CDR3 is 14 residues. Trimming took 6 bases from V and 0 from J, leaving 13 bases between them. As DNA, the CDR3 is TGTGCCAGCACCGAGCCCGGGAGCTCCTACGAGCAGTACTTC. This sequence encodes CASTEPGSSYEQYF.

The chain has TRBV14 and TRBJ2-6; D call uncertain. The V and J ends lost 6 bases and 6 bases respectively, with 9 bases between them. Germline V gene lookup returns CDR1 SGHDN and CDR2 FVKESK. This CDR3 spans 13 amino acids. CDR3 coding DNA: TGTGCCAGCAGACTGAATGCGGCCAACGTCCTGACTTTC. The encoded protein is CASRLNAANVLTF.

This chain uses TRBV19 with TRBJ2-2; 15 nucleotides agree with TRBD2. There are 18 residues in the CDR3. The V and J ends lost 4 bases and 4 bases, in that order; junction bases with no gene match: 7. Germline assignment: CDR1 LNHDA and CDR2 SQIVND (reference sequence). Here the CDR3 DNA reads TGTGCCAGTAGTACCGGACTAGCGGGGGGGCGCGGCACCGGGGAGCTGTTTTTT. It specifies CASSTGLAGGRGTGELFF.

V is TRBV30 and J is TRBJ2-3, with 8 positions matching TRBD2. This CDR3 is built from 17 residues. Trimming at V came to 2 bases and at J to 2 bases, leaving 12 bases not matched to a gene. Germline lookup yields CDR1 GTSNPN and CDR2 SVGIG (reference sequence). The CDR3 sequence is CAWSFPLAGKITDTQYF. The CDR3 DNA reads TGTGCCTGGAGTTTCCCGTTAGCGGGAAAAATCACAGATACGCAGTATTTT.

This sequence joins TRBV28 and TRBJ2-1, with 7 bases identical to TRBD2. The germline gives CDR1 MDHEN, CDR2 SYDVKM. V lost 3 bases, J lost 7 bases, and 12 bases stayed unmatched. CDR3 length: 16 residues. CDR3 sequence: CASSFVLASGWNEQFF. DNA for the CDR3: TGTGCCAGCAGTTTTGTACTAGCGAGTGGCTGGAATGAGCAGTTCTTC.